The 19 T cell receptor beta chains given below trace back to one sample, sequenced in a study of T-cell memory formation after mild COVID-19. TCRdb reprocessed the 5' RACE reads with MiXCR, giving one entry per CDR3 protein. The top ten hold about a fifth of the sample, which has hundreds of thousands of distinct CDR3 sequences, approximately 13% seen once. The specimen sequenced was PBMCs or a T cell subset sorted from them (not recorded which). The receptors stem from a man aged 18 to 30 who had mild COVID-19 (a few samples of this study predate the infection). Cell type and time point are not known.

The chain couples TRBV18 to TRBJ2-2; 7 bases fit TRBD1. The V and J ends lost 2 bases and 4 bases, in that order; junction bases with no gene match: 4. The germline V gene has CDR1 KGHSH and CDR2 LQKENI. The CDR3 runs to 15 residues. CDR3 sequence (DNA): TGTGCCAGCTCACCAGAGACAGGGAGCACCGGGGAGCTGTTTTTT. Translating it yields CASSPETGSTGELFF.

The genes are TRBV7-3 and TRBJ2-1, with D perhaps TRBD2 (5 bases). Germline V lookup: CDR1 SGHTA, CDR2 FQGTGA. CDR3 size: 18 residues. V shed 2 bases and J shed 2 bases, with 19 bases lying between them. CDR3 sequence (DNA): TGTGCCAGCAGCTTAGTAGCTGGAGGAGGTCGACCCTACAATGAGCAGTTCTTC. Translated, it gives CASSLVAGGGRPYNEQFF. The variable domain in full, completed from reference TRBV7-3 and TRBJ2-1, reads GAGVSQTPSNKVTEKGKYVELRCDPISGHTALYWYRQSLGQGPEFLIYFQGTGAADDSGLPNDRFFAVRPEGSVSTLKIQRTERGDSAVYLCASSLVAGGGRPYNEQFFGPGTRLTVL.

This clonotype was seen at least ten times. The chain employs TRBV27 and TRBJ2-2; 7 nucleotides match TRBD1. The CDR3 runs to 14 residues. The ends lost 4 bases at V and 7 bases at J; junction bases unmatched: 6. Germline loops: CDR1 MNHEY, CDR2 SMNVEV (reference sequence). CDR3 bases: TGTGCCAGCAGTTCCGACAGGGCTAGCGGGGAGCTGTTTTTT. It is translated as CASSSDRASGELFF.

The gene calls are TRBV5-1 and TRBJ2-2, with D unclear. Germline lookup yields CDR1 SGHRS and CDR2 YFSETQ. V was pared by 6 bases and J by 2 bases, with 11 bases between. The CDR3 length is 14 residues. CDR3 in DNA: TGCGCCAGCACCAGTTTCATAAACACCGGGGAGCTGTTTTTT. Translation: CASTSFINTGELFF. The full variable domain, in which reference TRBV5-1 and TRBJ2-2 provide the parts outside the CDR3, is KAGVTQTPRYLIKTRGQQVTLSCSPISGHRSVSWYQQTPGQGLQFLFEYFSETQRNKGNFPGRFSGRQFSNSRSEMNVSTLELGDSALYLCASTSFINTGELFFGEGSRLTVL.

V gene TRBV6-2 or TRBV6-3 combines with J gene TRBJ2-1, with a possible D match to TRBD1 (5 bases). The V end was cut by 6 bases, the J end by 10 bases, with 19 bases between. Germline CDR1 is MNHEY and CDR2 is SVGEGT. The CDR3 extends over 14 amino acids. Here the CDR3 reads CASRTRVPLGEQFF. The DNA for the CDR3 is TGTGCCAGCAGGACCAGGGTTCCCCTGGGGGAGCAGTTCTTC.

This chain links TRBV30 with TRBJ2-5, with TRBD1 as a possible D gene (6 bases). The CDR3 is made up of 13 amino acids. Trimming took off 3 bases at V and 4 bases at J, with 12 bases between the two ends. Germline V gives CDR1 GTSNPN, CDR2 SVGIG (reference sequence). The CDR3 bases are TGTGCCTGGAGGAGGGGGTACCCAGAGACCCAGTACTTC. The encoded protein is CAWRRGYPETQYF.

This chain uses TRBV5-4 with TRBJ2-3; a possible D gene is TRBD2 (6 bases). This CDR3 comprises 16 residues. Germline CDR1 reads SGHNT; CDR2 reads YYREEE (reference sequence). V lost 3 bases to trimming and J lost 2 bases, with 16 bases between them. The CDR3, as DNA: TGTGCCAGCAGCTCTCCGGGTAGCGGTATCACAGATACGCAGTATTTT. It translates to CASSSPGSGITDTQYF.

The table lists this clonotype with a few counts. V gene TRBV20-1 combines with J gene TRBJ2-5; D is uncertain. Trimming left V 0 bases short and J 1 base short, with 12 bases between. The CDR3 is 15 residues long. CDR1 and CDR2 (germline): DFQATT, SNEGSKA (reference sequence). The CDR3 DNA reads TGCAGTGCTAGAGATTCGGGTCAAGTCCAAGAGACCCAGTACTTC. This codes for CSARDSGQVQETQYF.

This clonotype has a count of ten or more. This chain uses TRBV20-1 with TRBJ1-6; D unresolved. This CDR3 has 12 residues. The V and J ends lost 3 bases and 8 bases respectively, with 8 bases between them. In germline, CDR1 is DFQATT, CDR2 SNEGSKA (reference sequence). The CDR3: CSASTRYSPLHF. The CDR3 region has the DNA TGCAGTGCTAGCACCAGGTATTCACCCCTCCACTTT.

This clonotype was recorded at least ten times. The chain's CDR3 is CASSNVPLYGYTF. The CDR3, as DNA: TGCGCCAGCAGCAACGTCCCGCTTTATGGCTACACCTTC. The genes are TRBV5-1 and TRBJ1-2; D unclear. The CDR3 totals 13 residues. The germline CDR1 and CDR2 sequences are SGHRS and YFSETQ. Trimming cost V 4 bases and J 5 bases, with 12 bases left between them.

The chain combines TRBV2 with TRBJ1-6, with TRBD1 identical over 10 bases. The CDR3 sequence is 15 residues long. Germline V lookup: CDR1 SNHLY, CDR2 FYNNEI. V shed 3 bases and J 7 bases; nucleotides not matched to a gene: 3. The CDR3: CASSDPDRGNSPLHF. The CDR3 nucleotides are TGTGCCAGCAGTGACCCGGACAGGGGGAATTCACCCCTCCACTTT.

A few counts support this clonotype. The chain uses TRBV10-3 and TRBJ2-7; 10 bases are a match to TRBD1. V shed 2 bases, J shed 6 bases, and the junction held 7 bases outside the gene matches. Per the germline V gene, CDR1 is ENHRY and CDR2 is SYGVKD. This CDR3 has 15 residues. CDR3 in amino acids: CAISERGQGRGEQYF. CDR3 in DNA: TGTGCCATCAGTGAGCGGGGACAGGGGAGAGGCGAGCAGTACTTC.

This clonotype was picked up a small number of times. The rearrangement links TRBV4-2 to TRBJ2-2, with D uncertain. V shed 2 bases and J shed 5 bases, with 15 bases lying between them. Germline CDR1 LGHNA, CDR2 YNFKEQ. The CDR3 is 16 amino acids. The CDR3 nucleotides read TGTGCCAGCAGCCAATGGCAGCTGTCGATGACCGGGGAGCTGTTTTTT. Translation gives CASSQWQLSMTGELFF.

The chain recombines TRBV7-3 with TRBJ2-2; 7 nucleotides line up with TRBD2. Per germline, CDR1 SGHTA and CDR2 FQGTGA. J gave up 7 bases and V 3 bases, and 2 bases lay outside the gene matches. The CDR3 contains 13 residues. The CDR3 bases are TGTGCCAGCAGCTTTAGGGAGGGCGGGGAGCTGTTTTTT. This codes for CASSFREGGELFF.

This sequence joins TRBV12-3 or TRBV12-4 and TRBJ1-1; no definite D call. The CDR3 is 14 amino acids. The ends were cut back, 3 bases at V and 5 bases at J, with 13 bases in the middle. CDR3 amino acids: CASSFGQPRTEAFF. The DNA of the CDR3 is TGTGCCAGCAGTTTTGGGCAGCCAAGGACTGAAGCTTTCTTT.

The chain uses TRBV18 and TRBJ1-4; no firm D call. This CDR3 has 14 amino acids. V lost 0 bases to trimming and J lost 7 bases, with 9 bases between them. Germline CDR1 reads KGHSH; CDR2 reads LQKENI. As DNA, the CDR3 is TGTGCCAGCTCACCACCAGGGTCCCCTGAAAAACTGTTTTTT. Residues: CASSPPGSPEKLFF. Based on the CDR3 plus reference TRBV18 and TRBJ1-4, the full variable domain is NAGVMQNPRHLVRRRGQEARLRCSPMKGHSHVYWYRQLPEEGLKFMVYLQKENIIDESGMPKERFSAEFPKEGPSILRIQQVVRGDSAAYFCASSPPGSPEKLFFGSGTQLSVL.

This clonotype was found a few times. V and J are TRBV6-1 and TRBJ2-7; no firm D call. Germline V lookup: CDR1 MNHNS, CDR2 SASEGT. This CDR3 has 14 residues. V was trimmed by 4 bases and J by 6 bases, leaving 16 bases between them. CDR3 DNA sequence: TGTGCCAGCAGTGCTTCTGGGTCTTTGATCGAGCAGTACGTC. It specifies CASSASGSLIEQYV.

This chain uses TRBV7-2 with TRBJ2-7, with D tentatively TRBD2 (5 bases). Germline V gives CDR1 SGHTA, CDR2 FQGNSA. V gave up 3 bases and J gave up 0 bases, with 9 bases separating them. This CDR3 has 14 amino acids. The CDR3 bases are TGTGCCAGCAGCTTCCAAGGGAGCTCCTACGAGCAGTACGTC. Translated: CASSFQGSSYEQYV.

The chain joins TRBV6-1 to TRBJ2-3, with a weak D call TRBD1 (7 bases). Trimming removed 8 bases at V and 5 bases at J, with 14 bases between. This CDR3 is built from 13 residues. Germline V lookup: CDR1 MNHNS, CDR2 SASEGT. The DNA of the CDR3 is TGTGCCAGCCACAGGGGAGGCGGAGATACGCAGTATTTT. Translation: CASHRGGGDTQYF.